These T cell receptor beta chains were read from a single sample in a study of blood T cells in healthy people across ages. TCRdb itself ran the 5' RACE reads through MiXCR, one entry per CDR3 protein. Of 600,000 to 1,000,000 distinct CDR3 sequences in the sample, roughly 64% were seen once. Sequenced sample: blood. The receptors were gathered from a man younger than 40 in good health. Both conserved end residues are part of each CDR3. Fields, in order: D gene, V gene, J gene, clone size, CDR3 protein, CDR3 DNA. D genes are given only for firm matches. Only part of the rows carry a size: once, few, many, or a class if the clone is expanded.

D gene: TRBD1
V gene: TRBV20-1
J gene: TRBJ2-7
clone size: NA
CDR3 protein: CSASDRGNYEQYF
CDR3 DNA: TGCAGTGCTTCGGACAGGGGAAACTACGAGCAGTACTTC

D gene: NA
V gene: TRBV6-5
J gene: TRBJ2-7
clone size: once
CDR3 protein: CASSYGVGSYEQYF
CDR3 DNA: TGTGCCAGCAGTTACGGGGTGGGCTCCTACGAGCAGTACTTC

D gene: TRBD1
V gene: TRBV28
J gene: TRBJ2-1
clone size: NA
CDR3 protein: CASSPGTGPALEQFF
CDR3 DNA: TGTGCCAGCAGTCCCGGGACAGGACCCGCTCTGGAGCAGTTCTTC

D gene: TRBD1
V gene: TRBV7-2
J gene: TRBJ2-1
clone size: few
CDR3 protein: CASSSTGGYNEQFF
CDR3 DNA: TGTGCCAGCAGCTCAACAGGGGGTTACAATGAGCAGTTCTTC

D gene: NA
V gene: TRBV9
J gene: TRBJ2-5
clone size: NA
CDR3 protein: CASSDLFGEQYF
CDR3 DNA: TGTGCCAGCAGCGACCTCTTTGGGGAGCAGTACTTC

D gene: TRBD1
V gene: TRBV7-9
J gene: TRBJ2-7
clone size: NA
CDR3 protein: CASSSMDRSGDEQYF
CDR3 DNA: TGTGCCAGCAGCTCGATGGACAGGTCTGGGGACGAGCAGTACTTC

D gene: NA
V gene: TRBV6-6
J gene: TRBJ1-1
clone size: NA
CDR3 protein: CASRTGLSTEAFF
CDR3 DNA: TGTGCCAGCAGAACAGGGCTGAGCACTGAAGCTTTCTTT

D gene: NA
V gene: TRBV4-3
J gene: TRBJ2-7
clone size: NA
CDR3 protein: CASSQDDSGREQYF
CDR3 DNA: TGCGCCAGCAGCCAAGATGATTCCGGCCGTGAGCAGTACTTC

D gene: NA
V gene: TRBV7-9
J gene: TRBJ1-5
clone size: NA
CDR3 protein: CANQGGDEGTLYQPQHF
CDR3 DNA: TGTGCCAACCAAGGAGGAGATGAGGGAACCCTTTATCAGCCCCAGCATTTT

D gene: NA
V gene: TRBV7-2
J gene: TRBJ1-2
clone size: NA
CDR3 protein: CASSLDRFNYGYTF
CDR3 DNA: TGTGCCAGCAGCTTAGACAGATTCAACTATGGCTACACCTTC

D gene: NA
V gene: TRBV12-3/TRBV12-4
J gene: TRBJ1-2
clone size: few
CDR3 protein: CASSFSGYGYTF
CDR3 DNA: TGTGCCAGCAGTTTCTCAGGCTATGGCTACACCTTC

D gene: TRBD1
V gene: TRBV18
J gene: TRBJ1-1
clone size: NA
CDR3 protein: CASQSGQLNTEAFF
CDR3 DNA: TGTGCCAGCCAATCGGGACAGCTGAACACTGAAGCTTTCTTT

D gene: NA
V gene: TRBV27
J gene: TRBJ2-7
clone size: NA
CDR3 protein: CASSPGAGRSSYEQYF
CDR3 DNA: TGTGCCAGCAGTCCCGGGGCAGGACGGAGCTCCTACGAGCAGTACTTC

D gene: TRBD2
V gene: TRBV6-4
J gene: TRBJ2-3
clone size: few
CDR3 protein: CASSVAGGADTQYF
CDR3 DNA: TGTGCCAGCAGTGTAGCGGGAGGGGCAGATACGCAGTATTTT

D gene: TRBD1
V gene: TRBV7-2
J gene: TRBJ1-6
clone size: NA
CDR3 protein: CASSLGTGASPLHF
CDR3 DNA: TGTGCCAGCAGCTTAGGGACAGGGGCGTCACCCCTCCACTTT

D gene: NA
V gene: TRBV4-1
J gene: TRBJ2-3
clone size: once
CDR3 protein: CASSPTPSRGTDTQYF
CDR3 DNA: TGCGCCAGCAGCCCGACCCCCTCCCGCGGCACAGATACGCAGTATTTT

D gene: TRBD2
V gene: TRBV5-1
J gene: TRBJ2-1
clone size: NA
CDR3 protein: CASSFSGGGPYNEQFF
CDR3 DNA: TGCGCCAGCAGCTTTAGCGGGGGAGGACCTTACAATGAGCAGTTCTTC